A selection of T cell receptor beta chains follows, all from one sample in a study of cytomegalovirus exposure and HLA in healthy donors. Assay: immunoSEQ multiplex PCR; the TCRdb copy retains only in-frame clones and omits some. The data show fewer than 150,000 clones, about four fifths seen once. The sample was PBMCs. These receptors all come from a male donor in good health and CMV-seronegative. CDR3s include the opening cysteine and the closing phenylalanine or tryptophan. Fields, in order: J gene, D gene, clone size, V gene, CDR3 length, CDR3 DNA, CDR3 protein. A D gene is named only where the DNA matches it firmly. A row's size may be missing; if present it is once, few, many or a size class.

J: TRBJ1-3; D: TRBD1; size: NA; V: TRBV4-3; length: 15; DNA: TGCGCCAGCAGCCAAACAGGGGCTACTGGAAACACCATATATTTT; CDR3: CASSQTGATGNTIYF
J: TRBJ2-1; D: TRBD1; size: NA; V: TRBV14; length: 15; DNA: TGTGCCAGCAGCCAACCGCTTACAGGGGGCGTTGAGCAGTTCTTC; CDR3: CASSQPLTGGVEQFF
J: TRBJ2-5; D: NA; size: few; V: TRBV5-4; length: 15; DNA: TGTGCCAGCAGCCCCCGGACGGGGGTGCAAGAGACCCAGTACTTC; CDR3: CASSPRTGVQETQYF
J: TRBJ2-3; D: TRBD2; size: NA; V: TRBV18; length: 20; DNA: TGTGCCAGCTCACCAAGGGCTAGCGGGGCCTTCTCGAAGCGCACAGATACGCAGTATTTT; CDR3: CASSPRASGAFSKRTDTQYF
J: TRBJ2-7; D: NA; size: NA; V: TRBV7-9; length: 14; DNA: TGTGCCAGCAGCTTACCAGGGCCTACCTACGAGCAGTACTTC; CDR3: CASSLPGPTYEQYF
J: TRBJ1-1; D: TRBD1; size: NA; V: TRBV6-1; length: 13; DNA: TGTGCCAGCAGTGAAGACAGGGGGGTAGTAGCTTTCTTT; CDR3: CASSEDRGVVAFF
J: TRBJ2-5; D: NA; size: NA; V: TRBV5-1; length: 14; DNA: TGCGCCAGTACCCGACTTGCAGTAGAAGAGACCCAGTACTTC; CDR3: CASTRLAVEETQYF
J: TRBJ2-1; D: TRBD2; size: few; V: TRBV7-8; length: 14; DNA: TGTGCCAGCAGCCCTGGACTAGCGGGTAATGAGCAGTTCTTC; CDR3: CASSPGLAGNEQFF
J: TRBJ2-7; D: TRBD2; size: NA; V: TRBV11-2; length: 15; DNA: TGTGCCAGCAGCTTAGGCCGGGGACTAGCTTGCGAGCAGTACTTC; CDR3: CASSLGRGLACEQYF
J: TRBJ2-1; D: NA; size: few; V: TRBV7-3; length: 12; DNA: TGTGCCAGCAGCTTAATCGAGGCCGATCAGTTCTTC; CDR3: CASSLIEADQFF
J: TRBJ2-5; D: NA; size: NA; V: TRBV9; length: 16; DNA: TGTGCCAGCAGCGTAGGATCGGACTGGGCATGGGAGACCCAGTACTTC; CDR3: CASSVGSDWAWETQYF
J: TRBJ1-2; D: TRBD1; size: NA; V: TRBV6-5; length: 15; DNA: TGTGCCAGCAGTTACTCGTTGGCGACAGGGTATGGCTACACCTTC; CDR3: CASSYSLATGYGYTF
J: TRBJ1-1; D: TRBD1; size: NA; V: TRBV2; length: 15; DNA: TGTGCCAGCAGGGGCTACAGGGGCGGCCCCACTGAAGCTTTCTTT; CDR3: CASRGYRGGPTEAFF
J: TRBJ2-1; D: NA; size: NA; V: TRBV4-2; length: 16; DNA: TGTGCCAGCAGCCAAGATCTCTACGGGACCTACAATGAGCAGTTCTTC; CDR3: CASSQDLYGTYNEQFF
J: TRBJ2-3; D: NA; size: once; V: TRBV5-1; length: 15; DNA: TGCTCCAGCAGCTACGACAGGCCCCACACAGATACGCAGTATTTT; CDR3: CSSSYDRPHTDTQYF
J: TRBJ1-2; D: TRBD1; size: few; V: TRBV10-3; length: 17; DNA: TGTGCCATCAGTGACCATAATCCGGGACAGGGTGACTATGGCTACACCTTC; CDR3: CAISDHNPGQGDYGYTF
J: TRBJ1-2; D: TRBD1; size: once; V: TRBV7-2; length: 14; DNA: TGTGCCAGCAGCCCGCAGGGGGTTAGCTATGGCTACACCTTC; CDR3: CASSPQGVSYGYTF
J: TRBJ1-2; D: NA; size: few; V: TRBV14; length: 13; DNA: TGTGCCAGCAGCCCTAAAGTTAACTATGGCTACACCTTC; CDR3: CASSPKVNYGYTF
J: TRBJ2-3; D: TRBD2; size: NA; V: TRBV9; length: 16; DNA: TGTGCCAGCAGCGTAGGGACTAGCGGGAGTCGGGATACGCAGTATTTT; CDR3: CASSVGTSGSRDTQYF
J: TRBJ2-3; D: TRBD2; size: NA; V: TRBV4-1; length: 16; DNA: TGCGCCAGCAGCCAACTACTAGCGTGGCGCGCAGATACGCAGTATTTT; CDR3: CASSQLLAWRADTQYF
J: TRBJ1-1; D: NA; size: few; V: TRBV5-5; length: 15; DNA: TGTGCCAGCAGCTTAAGACTGGATGTGGACACTGAAGCTTTCTTT; CDR3: CASSLRLDVDTEAFF
J: TRBJ2-7; D: NA; size: once; V: TRBV6-5; length: 15; DNA: TGTGCCAGCAGTTTGACCCGGGGGAGCTCCTACGAGCAGTACTTC; CDR3: CASSLTRGSSYEQYF
J: TRBJ2-2; D: NA; size: NA; V: TRBV19; length: 15; DNA: TGTGCCAGTAGTATAAGGGGCATGAACACCGGGGAGCTGTTTTTT; CDR3: CASSIRGMNTGELFF
J: TRBJ2-1; D: TRBD2; size: few; V: TRBV4-2; length: 15; DNA: TGTGCCAGCAGCCAAGGGGGCGGGGGGAGGGATGAGCAGTTCTTC; CDR3: CASSQGGGGRDEQFF
J: TRBJ2-7; D: NA; size: few; V: TRBV7-8; length: 14; DNA: TGTGCCAGCAGCATGAGGACAGCGTTGTACGAGCAGTACTTC; CDR3: CASSMRTALYEQYF
J: TRBJ2-3; D: NA; size: NA; V: TRBV7-3; length: 12; DNA: TGTGCCAGCAGCCCTAGCACAGATACGCAGTATTTT; CDR3: CASSPSTDTQYF
J: TRBJ2-5; D: NA; size: few; V: TRBV7-9; length: 12; DNA: TGTGCCAGCAGCTCCCAGGGGAGGGAGCAGTACTTC; CDR3: CASSSQGREQYF
J: TRBJ2-5; D: NA; size: NA; V: TRBV27; length: 11; DNA: TGTGCCAGCCGGAGGTCAGAGACCCAGTACTTC; CDR3: CASRRSETQYF
J: TRBJ1-1; D: TRBD1; size: once; V: TRBV29-1; length: 15; DNA: TGCAGCGTAGCCGGAACAGGGGGCATGGTTACTGAAGCTTTCTTT; CDR3: CSVAGTGGMVTEAFF
J: TRBJ1-4; D: NA; size: once; V: TRBV25-1; length: 12; DNA: TGTGCCAGCAGTGAATTGCGGGGGAGACTGTTTTTT; CDR3: CASSELRGRLFF
J: TRBJ2-3; D: TRBD2; size: NA; V: TRBV30; length: 14; DNA: TGTGCCTGGGCCCCGGGGACTATCACAGATACGCAGTATTTT; CDR3: CAWAPGTITDTQYF
J: TRBJ2-7; D: TRBD2; size: NA; V: TRBV27; length: 16; DNA: TGTGCCAGCAGTTTATCGACTAGCGGGGGTCCCTGGGAGCAGTACTTC; CDR3: CASSLSTSGGPWEQYF
J: TRBJ2-3; D: TRBD2; size: few; V: TRBV10-3; length: 16; DNA: TGTGCCATCAGTGACTCGGGGGGGGGCTACACAGATACGCAGTATTTT; CDR3: CAISDSGGGYTDTQYF
J: TRBJ2-3; D: TRBD2; size: NA; V: TRBV4-3; length: 16; DNA: TGCGCCAGCAGCAAGACCGGCGGGGGGGCCTCAGATACGCAGTATTTT; CDR3: CASSKTGGGASDTQYF
J: TRBJ1-2; D: NA; size: NA; V: TRBV6-1; length: 10; DNA: TGTGCCAGCAGCTACTCTGGCTACACCTTC; CDR3: CASSYSGYTF
J: TRBJ1-2; D: NA; size: NA; V: TRBV12-5; length: 14; DNA: TGTGCTAGTGGCGACCAACCTAGCACTCATGGCTACACCTTC; CDR3: CASGDQPSTHGYTF
J: TRBJ1-5; D: NA; size: NA; V: TRBV30; length: 13; DNA: TGTGCCTGGAGTAAATCGAGAGATCAGCCCCAGCATTTT; CDR3: CAWSKSRDQPQHF
J: TRBJ2-1; D: NA; size: NA; V: TRBV7-9; length: 15; DNA: TGTGCCAGCAGCTTAGTGGCCAGGGCCAACAATGAGCAGTTCTTC; CDR3: CASSLVARANNEQFF
J: TRBJ1-1; D: NA; size: NA; V: TRBV6-6; length: 14; DNA: TGTGCCAGCACCCAGGAGGGGACGTACGCTGAAGCTTTCTTT; CDR3: CASTQEGTYAEAFF
J: TRBJ2-2; D: TRBD1; size: few; V: TRBV7-3; length: 15; DNA: TGTGCCAGCAGCTTCTCGGGACAGGGTACCGGGGAGCTGTTTTTT; CDR3: CASSFSGQGTGELFF
J: TRBJ1-1; D: NA; size: NA; V: TRBV30; length: 12; DNA: TGTGCCTGGAAACGGGGATTCACTGAAGCTTTCTTT; CDR3: CAWKRGFTEAFF
J: TRBJ2-4; D: TRBD2; size: NA; V: TRBV13; length: 20; DNA: TGTGCCAGCAGCTTATATCGGAGGACTAGCGGGAGGACAGCTCCAAACATTCAGTACTTC; CDR3: CASSLYRRTSGRTAPNIQYF
J: TRBJ1-6; D: NA; size: NA; V: TRBV18; length: 13; DNA: TGTGCCAGCGCCAGCTCCTATAATTCACCCCTCCACTTT; CDR3: CASASSYNSPLHF
J: TRBJ2-7; D: TRBD2; size: NA; V: TRBV27; length: 15; DNA: TGTGCCAGCAGTTCGGGGGGGGGTGGAACCTACGAGCAGTACTTC; CDR3: CASSSGGGGTYEQYF
J: TRBJ1-3; D: NA; size: NA; V: TRBV6-1; length: 14; DNA: TGTGCCAGCAGAAAAGATACAGCCCGAGACACCATATATTTT; CDR3: CASRKDTARDTIYF
J: TRBJ2-7; D: TRBD2; size: NA; V: TRBV13; length: 16; DNA: TGTGCCAGCAGCCCGCGGGGGAGAGGGGAACACTACGAGCAGTACTTC; CDR3: CASSPRGRGEHYEQYF